This T cell receptor beta chain was identified during a study of shared clonotypes between healthy human individuals. Points from the study as a whole: It was the non-shared clonotypes that had lower generation probabilities than clonotypes shared by all four donors.

The naive CD8 population came from CD45RO-negative cells selected for CCR7, without terminally differentiated effector memory CD45RA+ cells. In the original workflow: Filtering differed since immunoSEQ provided only junctions, with no quality scores. Libraries were prepared by immunoSEQ multiplex PCR; TCRdb keeps only in-frame clonotypes and omits some of them. V, J and clone size are taken as reported in that table, and D and trimming were inferred from the DNA itself. This repertoire shows 1.5 million to 2.5 million clones, roughly 94% found once; its top ten account for more than 0.95%. On this clone itself: The antigen remains unidentified.

Germline assignment: CDR1 SGHAT and CDR2 FQNNGV. The CDR3 loop spans 15 amino acids. V lost 7 bases to trimming and J lost 6 bases; unmatched junction nucleotides: 13. The specimen was naive CD8+ T cells sorted from blood. The rearrangement joins TRBV11-2 to TRBJ2-3; 7 bases map to TRBD2. This receptor was identified in a man aged 18 to 30 in good health. CDR3 nucleotide sequence: TGTGCCAGCACCCTTGGCGGGAGCGTCTACGATACGCAGTATTTT. Amino acid sequence: CASTLGGSVYDTQYF.